These 14 T cell receptor beta chains were all obtained from the same sample, sequenced in a study of shared clonotypes between healthy human individuals. The table came from immunoSEQ multiplex PCR; TCRdb's copy has only in-frame clones and leaves some out. This table holds 550,000 to 600,000 clones, 95% to 98% found once. Naive CD8 isolation took CD45RO-negative cells positively selected for CCR7 and excluded terminally differentiated effector memory CD45RA+ cells. Sequenced sample: naive CD8+ T cells sorted from blood. The source is a man aged 25-45 years in good health.

The V call is TRBV5-6, the J call TRBJ2-2; D ambiguous. This CDR3 spans 13 amino acids. Germline V gene sequence: CDR1 SGHDT, CDR2 YYEEEE. V dropped 2 bases and J dropped 7 bases, with 9 bases sitting between them. CDR3 sequence reads: CASSLSGNGELFF. DNA for the CDR3: TGTGCCAGCAGCTTATCTGGTAACGGGGAGCTGTTTTTT.

The V call is TRBV5-5, the J call TRBJ2-7, with TRBD2 identical over 11 bases. CDR1 SGHKS and CDR2 YYEKEE come from the germline V gene (reference sequence). CDR3 length equals 15 residues. Unmatched junction bases numbered 7, after V lost 7 bases and J lost 1 base. The CDR3: CASGYSGRGSYEQYF. The CDR3 coding sequence is TGTGCCAGCGGATATAGCGGGAGGGGGTCCTACGAGCAGTACTTC.

Turning to this clone: In the same sample, other DNA sequences code for this CDR3. This chain joins TRBV27 and TRBJ2-7; 7 bases line up with TRBD1. J was trimmed by 4 bases and V by 3 bases; bases with no gene match: 3. The CDR3 sequence is 13 residues long. Germline V lookup: CDR1 MNHEY, CDR2 SMNVEV (reference sequence). CDR3 region: CASSFGRGYEQYF. CDR3 DNA: TGTGCCAGCAGTTTCGGCAGGGGGTACGAGCAGTACTTC.

This sequence joins TRBV7-2 and TRBJ1-5; D gene unclear. V lost 1 base, J lost 2 bases, and 9 bases lay in between. The CDR3 length is 15 residues. The germline V gene has CDR1 SGHTA and CDR2 FQGNSA. The CDR3: CASSLERLGNQPQHF. CDR3 bases: TGTGCCAGCAGCTTAGAGCGGCTGGGCAATCAGCCCCAGCATTTT.

This clone has only a few counts. Here the CDR3 DNA reads TGTGCCAGCAGTACGATATGGGACAATCGAGTGTACAATGAGCAGTTCTTC. It translates to CASSTIWDNRVYNEQFF. The chain employs TRBV28 and TRBJ2-1; D might be TRBD1 (6 bases). Looked up from germline, CDR1 is MDHEN and CDR2 is SYDVKM. This CDR3 contains 17 residues. V dropped 5 bases and J dropped 4 bases, with 21 bases sitting between them.

The CDR3 nucleotides are TGCGCCAGCCCTTTTAAGCGGGGCGAGCAGTACTTC. This translates into CASPFKRGEQYF. The chain carries TRBV10-1 and TRBJ2-7; 7 bases line up with TRBD2. V shed 8 bases, J shed 6 bases, and the junction held 7 bases outside the gene matches. CDR3 length: 12 residues. CDR1 WNHNN and CDR2 SYGVQD come from the germline V gene (reference sequence).

This sequence joins TRBV27 and TRBJ1-5, with a possible D match to TRBD1 (6 bases). Trimming cost V 5 bases and J 9 bases, with 17 bases left between them. Germline CDR1 and CDR2: MNHEY and SMNVEV (reference sequence). This CDR3 has 14 amino acids. CDR3 nucleotides: TGTGCCAGCAGTACCGACAGGTTTGTTCGGCCCCAGCATTTT. It yields the protein CASSTDRFVRPQHF.

The V call is TRBV7-9, the J call TRBJ2-3, with 13 bases identical to TRBD2. CDR1 SEHNR and CDR2 FQNEAQ come from the germline V gene (reference sequence). The CDR3 loop spans 16 amino acids. Losses at the gene ends were 5 bases for V and 4 bases for J; bases not matched to a gene: 6. Here the CDR3 DNA reads TGTGCCAGCAGCCGACTAGCGGGAGGCCAGCCAGATACGCAGTATTTT. Its protein product is CASSRLAGGQPDTQYF.

The chain combines TRBV14 with TRBJ2-7, with D possibly TRBD1 on 5 matching bases. The length of the CDR3 is 14 residues. Trimming stripped 0 bases from V and 6 bases from J, with 12 bases between. CDR1 is SGHDN, CDR2 FVKESK, per germline. The DNA of the CDR3 is TGTGCCAGCAGCCAAGACCCCAGGGAAGGCGAGCAGTACTTC. Amino acids: CASSQDPREGEQYF.

This clone has just one count. V usage is TRBV5-1 and J usage is TRBJ2-7, with no clear D. CDR3 size: 14 residues. V lost 4 bases and J lost 5, with 16 bases in between. Germline V gives CDR1 SGHRS, CDR2 YFSETQ. CDR3 sequence (DNA): TGCGCCAGCAGCAGGCCAGGCCGGTCGGACGAGCAGTACTTC. Translating gives CASSRPGRSDEQYF.

J is TRBJ1-5 and V is TRBV7-8; the D gene is possibly TRBD1 (5 bases). This CDR3 has 15 residues. Trimming pared 5 bases from V and 5 bases from J, leaving 16 bases between. Germline assignment: CDR1 SGHVS and CDR2 FQNEAQ. The CDR3 protein is CASSPFGQGHQPQHF. CDR3 nucleotide sequence: TGTGCCAGCAGCCCGTTCGGCCAGGGTCATCAGCCCCAGCATTTT.

The chain links TRBV5-1 to TRBJ2-3, with D hard to call. Between the trimmed V and J ends, which lost 0 bases and 2 bases, there was a span of 10 bases. The CDR3 has 15 amino acids. Germline V gene sequence: CDR1 SGHRS, CDR2 YFSETQ. The CDR3 region is CASSLVVGNTDTQYF. CDR3 coding DNA: TGCGCCAGCAGCTTGGTCGTGGGAAACACAGATACGCAGTATTTT. Combining the CDR3 with reference TRBV5-1 and TRBJ2-3 gives the whole variable domain KAGVTQTPRYLIKTRGQQVTLSCSPISGHRSVSWYQQTPGQGLQFLFEYFSETQRNKGNFPGRFSGRQFSNSRSEMNVSTLELGDSALYLCASSLVVGNTDTQYFGPGTRLTVL.

The chain combines TRBV30 with TRBJ2-1; tentative D call: TRBD2 (6 bases). V lost 8 bases to trimming and J lost 2 bases, with 13 bases between them. Per the germline V gene, CDR1 is GTSNPN and CDR2 is SVGIG (reference sequence). This CDR3 is built from 13 residues. The CDR3 loop is CAAGGETYNEQFF. The CDR3 bases are TGTGCCGCCGGGGGAGAAACCTACAATGAGCAGTTCTTC.

The chain employs TRBV10-1 and TRBJ2-7; D ambiguous. Germline V CDR1 and CDR2: WNHNN, SYGVQD (reference sequence). The ends were cut back, 0 bases at V and 6 bases at J, with 15 bases in the middle. The CDR3 has 15 amino acids. CDR3 in amino acids: CASSESNQVRLEQYF. The CDR3 region has the DNA TGCGCCAGCAGTGAGTCGAACCAGGTCCGTCTCGAGCAGTACTTC.